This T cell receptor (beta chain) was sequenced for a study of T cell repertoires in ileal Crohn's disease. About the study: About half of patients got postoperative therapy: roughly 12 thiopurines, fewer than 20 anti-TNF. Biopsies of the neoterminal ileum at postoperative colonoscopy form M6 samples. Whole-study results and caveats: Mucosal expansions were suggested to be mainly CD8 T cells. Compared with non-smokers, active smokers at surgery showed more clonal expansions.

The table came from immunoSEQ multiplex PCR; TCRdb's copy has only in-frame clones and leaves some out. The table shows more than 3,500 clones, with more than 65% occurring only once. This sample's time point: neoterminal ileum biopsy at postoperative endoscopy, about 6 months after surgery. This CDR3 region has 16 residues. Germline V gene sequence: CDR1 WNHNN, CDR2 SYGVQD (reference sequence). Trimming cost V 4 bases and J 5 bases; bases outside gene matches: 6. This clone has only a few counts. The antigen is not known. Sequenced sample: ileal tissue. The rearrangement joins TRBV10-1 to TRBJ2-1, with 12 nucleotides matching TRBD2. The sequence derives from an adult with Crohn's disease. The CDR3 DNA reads TGCGCCAGCAGTGCCCTCGGACTAGCGGGAAACAATGAGCAGTTCTTC. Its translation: CASSALGLAGNNEQFF.